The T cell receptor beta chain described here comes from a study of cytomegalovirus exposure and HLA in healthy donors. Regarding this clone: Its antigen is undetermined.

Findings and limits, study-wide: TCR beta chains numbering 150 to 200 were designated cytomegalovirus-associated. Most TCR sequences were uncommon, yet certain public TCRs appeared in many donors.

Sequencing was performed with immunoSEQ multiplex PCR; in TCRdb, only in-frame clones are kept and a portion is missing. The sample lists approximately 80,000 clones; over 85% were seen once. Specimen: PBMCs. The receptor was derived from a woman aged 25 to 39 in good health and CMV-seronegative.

This CDR3 is CASQRDTYPYEQYF. The CDR3 nucleotides read TGCGCCAGCCAACGTGACACCTATCCCTACGAGCAGTACTTC. The gene calls are TRBV5-1 and TRBJ2-7; D uncertain. This CDR3 has 14 amino acids. CDR1 is SGHRS, CDR2 YFSETQ, per germline. Trimming cost V 7 bases and J 2 bases, with 16 bases left between them.